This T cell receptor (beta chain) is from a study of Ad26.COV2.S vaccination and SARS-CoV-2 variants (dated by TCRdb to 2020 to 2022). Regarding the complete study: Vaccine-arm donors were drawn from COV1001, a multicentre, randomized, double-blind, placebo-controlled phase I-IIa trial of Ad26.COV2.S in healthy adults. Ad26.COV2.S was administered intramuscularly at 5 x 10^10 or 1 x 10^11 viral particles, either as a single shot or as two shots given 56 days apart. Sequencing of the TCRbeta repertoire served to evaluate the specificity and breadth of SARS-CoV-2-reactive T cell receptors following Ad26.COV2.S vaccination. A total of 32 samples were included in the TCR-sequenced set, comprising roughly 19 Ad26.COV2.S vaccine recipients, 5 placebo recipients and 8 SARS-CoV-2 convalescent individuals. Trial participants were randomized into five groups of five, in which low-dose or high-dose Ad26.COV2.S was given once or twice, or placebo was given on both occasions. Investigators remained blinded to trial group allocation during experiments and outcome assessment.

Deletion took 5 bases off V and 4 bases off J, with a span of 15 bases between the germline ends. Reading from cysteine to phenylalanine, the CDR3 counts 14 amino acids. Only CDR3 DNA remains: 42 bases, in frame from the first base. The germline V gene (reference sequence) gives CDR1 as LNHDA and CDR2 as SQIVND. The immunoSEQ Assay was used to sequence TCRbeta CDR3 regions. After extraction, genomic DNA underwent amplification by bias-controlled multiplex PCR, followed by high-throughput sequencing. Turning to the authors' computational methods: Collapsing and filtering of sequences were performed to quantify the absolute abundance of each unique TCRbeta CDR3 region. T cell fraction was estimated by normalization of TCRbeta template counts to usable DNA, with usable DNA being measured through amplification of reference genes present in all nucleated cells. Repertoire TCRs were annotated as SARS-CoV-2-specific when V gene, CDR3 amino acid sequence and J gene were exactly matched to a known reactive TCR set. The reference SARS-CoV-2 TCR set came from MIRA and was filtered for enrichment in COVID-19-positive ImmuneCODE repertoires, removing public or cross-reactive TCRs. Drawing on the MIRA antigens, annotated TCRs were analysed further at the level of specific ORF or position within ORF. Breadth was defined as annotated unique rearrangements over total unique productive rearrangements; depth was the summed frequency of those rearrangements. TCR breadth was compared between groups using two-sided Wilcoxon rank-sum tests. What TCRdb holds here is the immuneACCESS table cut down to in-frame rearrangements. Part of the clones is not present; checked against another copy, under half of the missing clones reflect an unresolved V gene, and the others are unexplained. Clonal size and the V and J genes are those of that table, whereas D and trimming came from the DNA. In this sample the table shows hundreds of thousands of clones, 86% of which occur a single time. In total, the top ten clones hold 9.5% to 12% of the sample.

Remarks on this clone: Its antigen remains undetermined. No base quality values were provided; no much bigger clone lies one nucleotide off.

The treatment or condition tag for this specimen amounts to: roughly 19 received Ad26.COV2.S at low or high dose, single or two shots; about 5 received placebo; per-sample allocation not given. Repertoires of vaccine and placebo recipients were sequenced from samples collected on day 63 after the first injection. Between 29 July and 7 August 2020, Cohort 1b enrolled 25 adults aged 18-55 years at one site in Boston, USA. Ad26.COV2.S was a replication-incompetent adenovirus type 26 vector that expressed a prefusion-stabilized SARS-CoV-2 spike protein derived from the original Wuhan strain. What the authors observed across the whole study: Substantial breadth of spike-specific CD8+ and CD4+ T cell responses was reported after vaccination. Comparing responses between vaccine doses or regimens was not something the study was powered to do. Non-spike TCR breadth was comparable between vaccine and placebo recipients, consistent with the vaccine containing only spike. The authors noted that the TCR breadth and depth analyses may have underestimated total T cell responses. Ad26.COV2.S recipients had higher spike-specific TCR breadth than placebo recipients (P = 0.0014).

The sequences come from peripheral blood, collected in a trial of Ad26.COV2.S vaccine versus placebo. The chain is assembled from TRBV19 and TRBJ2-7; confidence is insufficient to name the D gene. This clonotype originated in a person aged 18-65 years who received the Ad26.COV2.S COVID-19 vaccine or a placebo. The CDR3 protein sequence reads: CASSSQLNKYEQYF. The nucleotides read TGTGCCAGTAGTTCTCAACTCAACAAATACGAGCAGTACTTC.